These T cell receptor beta chains were read from a single sample in a study of control samples from healthy donors and cancer patients. Produced via immunoSEQ multiplex PCR; TCRdb's table is partial and in-frame only. Found here are 65,000 to 75,000 clones, 87% of them singletons; the top ten hold over 3.5%. Sequencing used blood. These TCRs come from a woman between 45 and 65 years old in good health. Both conserved end residues are part of each CDR3. A D gene is named only where the DNA matches it firmly. The size entry is marked missing in some rows and otherwise reads once, few, many or a size class.

size	length	V	J	D	CDR3	DNA
.	14	TRBV19	TRBJ2-3	TRBD2	CASRTSGRADTQYF	TGTGCCAGTAGGACTAGCGGGAGAGCAGATACGCAGTATTTT
.	15	TRBV24-1	TRBJ1-1	TRBD1	CATSDSRQGDTEAFF	TGTGCCACCAGTGATTCTAGACAGGGAGATACTGAAGCTTTCTTT
.	15	TRBV5-1	TRBJ1-2	.	CASSQDRAFRYGYTF	TGCGCCAGCAGCCAGGACAGAGCTTTTCGCTATGGCTACACCTTC
.	16	TRBV15	TRBJ2-5	TRBD2	CATSRDPAGVGETQYF	TGTGCCACCAGCAGAGACCCAGCGGGAGTAGGGGAGACCCAGTACTTC
once	15	TRBV15	TRBJ2-5	.	CATSRAPGVKETQYF	TGTGCCACCAGCAGAGCCCCGGGAGTCAAAGAGACCCAGTACTTC
.	15	TRBV28	TRBJ1-5	.	CASSSRGGVNQPQHF	TGTGCCAGCAGCTCCCGTGGCGGGGTTAATCAGCCCCAGCATTTT
.	16	TRBV5-1	TRBJ2-1	TRBD2	CASSSSGTSSYNEQFF	TGCGCCAGCAGCTCTAGCGGGACCTCATCCTACAATGAGCAGTTCTTC
.	14	TRBV6-5	TRBJ2-3	TRBD1	CASTGGQGTDTQYF	TGTGCCAGCACCGGGGGACAGGGCACAGATACGCAGTATTTT
.	19	TRBV4-1	TRBJ2-2	.	CASSQMGQGRRVVTGELFF	TGCGCCAGCAGCCAAATGGGGCAGGGGAGGAGGGTGGTCACCGGGGAGCTGTTTTTT
.	17	TRBV27	TRBJ2-2	TRBD2	CASIVRGGSIGTGELFF	TGTGCCAGCATTGTACGGGGCGGGAGTATTGGCACCGGGGAGCTGTTTTTT
.	14	TRBV9	TRBJ2-7	TRBD2	CASSASGTTYEQYF	TGTGCCAGCAGCGCTTCCGGGACTACTTACGAGCAGTACTTC
.	11	TRBV2	TRBJ1-2	.	CARAGGSGYTF	TGTGCCCGGGCCGGGGGAAGCGGCTACACCTTC
once	13	TRBV19	TRBJ2-1	.	CASSIIGYNEQFF	TGTGCCAGTAGTATAATCGGGTACAATGAGCAGTTCTTC
.	13	TRBV29-1	TRBJ1-2	.	CSVEDTTNYGYTF	TGCAGCGTTGAAGACACCACTAACTATGGCTACACCTTC
.	17	TRBV5-1	TRBJ2-2	TRBD2	CASSLSGRGANTGELFF	TGCGCCAGCAGCCTTAGCGGGAGGGGGGCGAACACCGGGGAGCTGTTTTTT
few	16	TRBV6-2/TRBV6-3	TRBJ2-1	TRBD2	CASSAQAGALYNEQFF	TGTGCCAGCAGCGCACAGGCGGGAGCCCTTTACAATGAGCAGTTCTTC
.	17	TRBV21-1	TRBJ2-1	.	CASGLVSREVMYNEQFF	TGTGCCAGCGGGTTGGTGAGCCGGGAGGTAATGTACAATGAGCAGTTCTTC
.	15	TRBV5-1	TRBJ1-4	TRBD1	CASSLRQGVDEKLFF	TGCGCCAGCAGCTTACGACAGGGGGTAGATGAAAAACTGTTTTTT
.	14	TRBV3-1/TRBV3-2	TRBJ2-7	.	CASSQEVTLYEQYF	TGTGCCAGCAGCCAAGAAGTCACCCTCTACGAGCAGTACTTC
once	17	TRBV12-5	TRBJ2-2	.	CASGLVPVGKGAGELFF	TGTGCTAGTGGTTTGGTACCCGTCGGGAAGGGGGCCGGGGAGCTGTTTTTT
.	12	TRBV7-3	TRBJ2-2	.	CASSLNTGELFF	TGTGCCAGCAGCTTGAACACCGGGGAGCTGTTTTTT
.	18	TRBV7-9	TRBJ2-1	TRBD2	CASSLPPRLAGNRNEQFF	TGTGCCAGCAGCTTACCCCCTCGACTAGCGGGAAATAGGAATGAGCAGTTCTTC
.	16	TRBV11-2	TRBJ1-2	.	CASSLVAGQFNYGYTF	TGTGCCAGCAGCTTAGTAGCCGGACAGTTTAACTATGGCTACACCTTC
once	13	TRBV6-1	TRBJ1-1	.	CASSERLNTEAFF	TGTGCCAGCAGTGAACGTTTAAACACTGAAGCTTTCTTT
few	18	TRBV5-1	TRBJ2-2	TRBD1	CASSLTGGVAANTGELFF	TGCGCCAGCAGCTTGACAGGGGGCGTTGCCGCGAACACCGGGGAGCTGTTTTTT
.	13	TRBV5-1	TRBJ2-7	TRBD1	CASSFLGGAEQYF	TGCGCCAGCAGCTTTTTAGGGGGCGCCGAGCAGTACTTC
.	14	TRBV7-9	TRBJ1-6	TRBD1	CASSRDRDNSPLHF	TGTGCCAGCAGCCGAGACAGGGACAATTCACCCCTCCACTTT
.	15	TRBV18	TRBJ2-2	.	CASSPTAGSTGELFF	TGTGCCAGCTCACCTACAGCAGGGTCCACCGGGGAGCTGTTTTTT
medium-sized	16	TRBV24-1	TRBJ2-2	TRBD2	CATSVPSGRYAGELFF	TGTGCCACCAGTGTTCCTAGCGGGAGGTATGCCGGGGAGCTGTTTTTT
.	13	TRBV24-1	TRBJ1-1	.	CATSDFRGTEAFF	TGTGCCACCAGTGATTTTAGGGGCACTGAAGCTTTCTTT
.	11	TRBV9	TRBJ1-2	.	CASRGWNGYTF	TGTGCCAGCAGGGGTTGGAATGGCTACACCTTC
.	11	TRBV19	TRBJ1-1	TRBD1	CASTRDSEAFF	TGTGCCAGTACGAGGGACAGTGAAGCTTTCTTT
once	11	TRBV5-5	TRBJ2-7	.	CASSLQYEQYF	TGTGCCAGCAGCTTGCAATACGAGCAGTACTTC
.	10	TRBV29-1	TRBJ1-1	.	CSVVEIGAFF	TGCAGCGTTGTCGAGATTGGAGCTTTCTTT
.	13	TRBV7-8	TRBJ1-2	.	CASSSGRTYGYTF	TGTGCCAGCAGTTCGGGACGGACCTATGGCTACACCTTC
.	13	TRBV5-1	TRBJ2-5	.	CASSFPYQETQYF	TGCGCCAGCAGCTTTCCGTACCAAGAGACCCAGTACTTC
few	13	TRBV6-5	TRBJ1-4	.	CASKQRPNEKLFF	TGTGCCAGCAAGCAGAGACCTAATGAAAAACTGTTTTTT
.	14	TRBV7-3	TRBJ1-1	TRBD1	CASRGDREGTEAFF	TGTGCCAGCAGGGGGGACAGGGAGGGCACTGAAGCTTTCTTT
.	17	TRBV11-3	TRBJ2-1	.	CASSPGGGNRGRDEQFF	TGTGCCAGCAGCCCCGGGGGGGGGAACAGGGGGCGCGATGAGCAGTTCTTC
few	12	TRBV2	TRBJ1-2	.	CASSPGNYGYTF	TGTGCCAGCAGTCCCGGGAACTATGGCTACACCTTC
.	15	TRBV5-1	TRBJ1-1	.	CASSPLWGMNTEAFF	TGCGCCAGCAGCCCTCTGTGGGGTATGAACACTGAAGCTTTCTTT